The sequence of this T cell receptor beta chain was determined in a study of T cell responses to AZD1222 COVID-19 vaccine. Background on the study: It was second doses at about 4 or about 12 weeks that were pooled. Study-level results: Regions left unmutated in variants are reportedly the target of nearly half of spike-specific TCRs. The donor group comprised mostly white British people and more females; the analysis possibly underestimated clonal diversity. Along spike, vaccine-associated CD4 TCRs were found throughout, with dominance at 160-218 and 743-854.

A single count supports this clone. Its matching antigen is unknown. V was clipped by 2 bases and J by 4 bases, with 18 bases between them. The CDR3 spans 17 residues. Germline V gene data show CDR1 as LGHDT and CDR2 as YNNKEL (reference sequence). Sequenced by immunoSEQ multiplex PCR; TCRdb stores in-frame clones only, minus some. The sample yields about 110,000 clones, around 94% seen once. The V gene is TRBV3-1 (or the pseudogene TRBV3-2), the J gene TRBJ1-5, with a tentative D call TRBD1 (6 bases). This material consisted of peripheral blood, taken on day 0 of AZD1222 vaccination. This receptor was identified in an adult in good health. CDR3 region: CASSQLGTGTGNQPQHF. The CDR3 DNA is TGTGCCAGCAGCCAACTGGGTACAGGGACGGGTAATCAGCCCCAGCATTTT.